The TCR beta chain under discussion was sequenced for a study of cytomegalovirus exposure and HLA in healthy donors. The PCR made use of 60 Vbeta and 13 Jbeta primers. Data came from immunoSEQ multiplex PCR; TCRdb stores just in-frame clones and leaves some out. The sample shows under 200,000 clones, roughly 80% of them seen only once. The TCR sequence derives from a woman under 30 in good health and CMV-seronegative. The sequenced sample was PBMCs.

CDR3 loop: CASSQDVASPPYEQYF. As DNA, the CDR3 is TGCGCCAGCAGCCAAGATGTAGCGAGTCCCCCCTACGAGCAGTACTTC. The chain recombines TRBV4-3 with TRBJ2-5; D is possibly TRBD2 (5 bases). The tail of the sequence fits TRBJ2-7 better, so the J call may be wrong. Germline assignment: CDR1 LGHNA and CDR2 YSLEER. The CDR3 loop spans 16 amino acids.